These 14 T cell receptor beta chains were all obtained from the same sample, sequenced in a study of cytomegalovirus exposure and HLA in healthy donors. The PCR had 60 Vbeta and 13 Jbeta primers. Assay used: immunoSEQ multiplex PCR; TCRdb lists only in-frame clones, some missing. The repertoire holds around 130,000 clones, about 82% seen once, with under 6% in the top ten. The sequenced material came from PBMCs. The receptor set was obtained from a man in his thirties or forties in good health and CMV-seronegative.

The CDR3 protein is CASSFGGGNSNTEAFF. The DNA of the CDR3 is TGTGCCAGCAGCTTCGGTGGAGGGAACTCAAACACTGAAGCTTTCTTT. The rearrangement links TRBV5-4 to TRBJ1-1, with unresolved D. Germline-derived CDR1 and CDR2 are SGHNT and YYREEE (reference sequence). Trimming pared 2 bases from V and 2 bases from J, leaving 16 bases between. This CDR3 has 16 residues.

The J gene is TRBJ2-2, the V gene TRBV7-8, with 12 bases that match TRBD2. J was trimmed by 4 bases and V by 5 bases; bases with no gene match: 8. Per germline, CDR1 SGHVS and CDR2 FQNEAQ. The CDR3 extends over 17 amino acids. CDR3 amino acids: CASSLRTSGALTGELFF. CDR3 nucleotide sequence: TGTGCCAGCAGCCTGCGGACTAGCGGGGCACTCACCGGGGAGCTGTTTTTT.

This rearrangement joins TRBV5-1 to TRBJ2-5, with 7 nucleotides matching TRBD1. Germline CDR1 is SGHRS and CDR2 is YFSETQ. Germline trimming cut 1 base from V and 5 bases from J; bases unmatched to any gene: 2. This CDR3 contains 13 residues. CDR3 region: CASSLPQGETQYF. CDR3 sequence (DNA): TGCGCCAGCAGCTTGCCACAGGGGGAGACCCAGTACTTC.

The V call is TRBV2, the J call TRBJ2-1, with 11 bases that match TRBD2. The CDR3 spans 19 residues. Germline V gene lookup returns CDR1 SNHLY and CDR2 FYNNEI. The junction had 13 bases not matched to a gene; V was cut back by 6 bases and J by 0 bases. The CDR3 DNA sequence: TGTGCCAGCAGGGAGATCGGGACTAGCGGCAGACTCTCCTACAATGAGCAGTTCTTC. Encoded protein: CASREIGTSGRLSYNEQFF.

The rearrangement joins TRBV25-1 to TRBJ2-2; D unclear. The CDR3 has 13 residues. Germline values: CDR1 MGHDK, CDR2 SYGVNS. V was pared by 5 bases and J by 1 base, with 5 bases between. In DNA, the CDR3 is TGTGCCAGCAGTAAACAGAACACCGGGGAGCTGTTTTTT. As protein: CASSKQNTGELFF. Supplemented by reference TRBV25-1 and TRBJ2-2, the full variable domain reads EADIYQTPRYLVIGTGKKITLECSQTMGHDKMYWYQQDPGMELHLIHYSYGVNSTEKGDLSSESTVSRIRTEHFPLTLESARPSHTSQYLCASSKQNTGELFFGEGSRLTVL.

This chain uses TRBV28 with TRBJ1-1, with D maybe TRBD1 (6 bases). The V end was cut by 6 bases, the J end by 5 bases, with 16 bases between. CDR3 length equals 14 residues. Germline CDR1 MDHEN, CDR2 SYDVKM. The CDR3 region is CASRKQGGRTEAFF. Here the CDR3 DNA reads TGTGCCAGCAGGAAACAGGGCGGAAGGACTGAAGCTTTCTTT.

The V call is TRBV7-2, the J call TRBJ1-5, with 8 nucleotides matching TRBD1. Trimming at V came to 0 bases and at J to 6 bases, leaving 4 bases not matched to a gene. Germline V gene lookup returns CDR1 SGHTA and CDR2 FQGNSA. CDR3 size: 15 residues. DNA for the CDR3: TGTGCCAGCAGCTTAGCACAGGGGGTAGGTCAGCCCCAGCATTTT. This sequence encodes CASSLAQGVGQPQHF.

The count of this clone is one. The CDR3 DNA is TGCGCCAGCAGCCAAGAAAGCGGAGTTACCTACGAGCAGTACTTC. Its translation: CASSQESGVTYEQYF. The chain uses TRBV4-1 and TRBJ2-7; tentatively, D is TRBD2 (5 bases). CDR3 length equals 15 residues. V lost 0 bases and J lost 2, with 11 bases in between. The germline V gene has CDR1 MGHRA and CDR2 YSYEKL.

This rearrangement joins TRBV28 to TRBJ2-5; D gene unclear. The CDR3 contains 13 residues. The germline V gene encodes CDR1 MDHEN and CDR2 SYDVKM. V lost 2 bases to trimming and J lost 2 bases, with 6 bases between them. Written as DNA, the CDR3 is TGTGCCAGCAGTTTACGAGCACAAGAGACCCAGTACTTC. Translating it yields CASSLRAQETQYF.

The rearrangement uses TRBV19 and TRBJ2-5; TRBD2 agrees at 7 bases. Germline assignment: CDR1 LNHDA and CDR2 SQIVND (reference sequence). This CDR3 has 12 amino acids. Trimming took 3 bases from V and 5 from J; bases not matched to a gene: 0. In nucleotides, the CDR3 is TGTGCCAGTAGTATGGGGGGGGAGACCCAGTACTTC. Its translation: CASSMGGETQYF. Together with reference TRBV19 and TRBJ2-5, the CDR3 gives the full variable domain: DGGITQSPKYLFRKEGQNVTLSCEQNLNHDAMYWYRQDPGQGLRLIYYSQIVNDFQKGDIAEGYSVSREKKESFPLTVTSAQKNPTAFYLCASSMGGETQYFGPGTRLLVL.

The V and J genes are TRBV9 and TRBJ1-1, with 8 bases aligning to TRBD1. Germline values: CDR1 SGDLS, CDR2 YYNGEE. The CDR3 covers 15 residues. The junction had 6 bases not matched to a gene; V was cut back by 4 bases and J by 1 base. CDR3 amino acids: CASSPGGTGNTEAFF. CDR3 nucleotides: TGTGCCAGCAGCCCAGGAGGGACAGGGAACACTGAAGCTTTCTTT.

The CDR3 spells CASSQEEQGGNYGYTF. As DNA, the CDR3 is TGCGCCAGCAGCCAAGAAGAACAGGGGGGTAACTATGGCTACACCTTC. V usage is TRBV4-3 and J usage is TRBJ1-2; TRBD1 agrees at 8 bases. V lost 0 bases to trimming and J lost 1 base; unmatched junction nucleotides: 4. This CDR3 region has 16 residues. CDR1 LGHNA and CDR2 YSLEER come from the germline V gene.

This chain links TRBV6-5 with TRBJ2-1; TRBD2 aligns across 13 bases. The CDR3 is 13 residues long. The V gene's germline CDR1 is MNHEY and CDR2 SVGAGI. The V gene end was trimmed by 6 bases and the J gene end by 15 bases; junction bases not matched to a gene: 8. CDR3 nucleotides: TGTGCCAGCAGGGCGACTAGCGGGAGGTCGCCGTTCTTC. It is translated as CASRATSGRSPFF.

This clone was found once. The rearrangement uses TRBV7-8 and TRBJ2-5; D gene ambiguous. The J call may be in error: the DNA end matches TRBJ2-7 better. This CDR3 region has 11 residues. Germline assignment: CDR1 SGHVS and CDR2 FQNEAQ. CDR3 loop: CASSLDYEQYF. The CDR3 DNA reads as TGTGCCAGCAGCTTAGATTACGAGCAGTACTTC.